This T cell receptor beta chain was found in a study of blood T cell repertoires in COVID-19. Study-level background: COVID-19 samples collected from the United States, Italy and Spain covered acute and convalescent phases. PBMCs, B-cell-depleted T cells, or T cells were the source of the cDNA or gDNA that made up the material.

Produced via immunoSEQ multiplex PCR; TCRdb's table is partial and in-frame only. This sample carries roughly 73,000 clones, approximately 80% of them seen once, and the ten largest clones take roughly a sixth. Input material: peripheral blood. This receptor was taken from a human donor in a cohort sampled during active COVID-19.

The DNA of the CDR3 is TGTGCCAGCAGTATAGGGGAAACTGGAAACACCATATATTTT. Its protein is CASSIGETGNTIYF. The rearrangement joins TRBV6-5 to TRBJ1-3, with D perhaps TRBD1 (5 bases). Germline V gene data show CDR1 as MNHEY and CDR2 as SVGAGI. The V gene lost 5 bases and the J gene lost 2 bases, with 10 bases spanning the gap. The CDR3 covers 14 residues.